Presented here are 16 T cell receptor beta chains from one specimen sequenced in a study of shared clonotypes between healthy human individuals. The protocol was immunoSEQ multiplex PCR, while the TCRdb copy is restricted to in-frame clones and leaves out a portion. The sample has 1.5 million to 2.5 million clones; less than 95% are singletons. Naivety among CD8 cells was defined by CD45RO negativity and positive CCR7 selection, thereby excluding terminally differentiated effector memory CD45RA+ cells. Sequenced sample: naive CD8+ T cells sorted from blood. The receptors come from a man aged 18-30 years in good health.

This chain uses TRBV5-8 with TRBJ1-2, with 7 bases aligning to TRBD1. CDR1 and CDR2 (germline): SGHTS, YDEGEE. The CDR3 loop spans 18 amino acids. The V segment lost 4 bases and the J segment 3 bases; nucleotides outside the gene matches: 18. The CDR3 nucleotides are TGTGCCAGCAGCAATCGACAGGGCTATGTTTTGTTTGACTATGGCTACACCTTC. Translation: CASSNRQGYVLFDYGYTF.

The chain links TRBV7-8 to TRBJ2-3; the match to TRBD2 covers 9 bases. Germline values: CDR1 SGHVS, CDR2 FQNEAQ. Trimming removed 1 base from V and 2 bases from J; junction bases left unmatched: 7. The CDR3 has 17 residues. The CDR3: CASSLVPSGGTTDTQYF. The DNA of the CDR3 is TGTGCCAGCAGCTTAGTCCCAAGCGGGGGGACCACAGATACGCAGTATTTT.

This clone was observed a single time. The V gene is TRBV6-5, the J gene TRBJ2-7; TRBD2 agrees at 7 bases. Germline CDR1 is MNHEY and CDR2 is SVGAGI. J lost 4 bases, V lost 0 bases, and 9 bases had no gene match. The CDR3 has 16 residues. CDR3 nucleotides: TGTGCCAGCAGTTACTCTAGGGCTAGCGGAAAATACGAGCAGTACTTC. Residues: CASSYSRASGKYEQYF.

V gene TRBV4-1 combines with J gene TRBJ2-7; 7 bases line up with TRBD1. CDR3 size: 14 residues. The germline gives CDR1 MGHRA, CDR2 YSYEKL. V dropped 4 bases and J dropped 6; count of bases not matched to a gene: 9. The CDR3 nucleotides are TGCGCCAGCAGCCTCCGACAGGGCCTCGGCGAGCAGTACTTC. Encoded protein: CASSLRQGLGEQYF.

The CDR3 protein is CASSLGDRTTDTQYF. The CDR3 bases are TGCGCCAGCAGTCTGGGGGACCGCACCACAGATACGCAGTATTTT. The V and J genes are TRBV4-3 and TRBJ2-3; tentatively, D is TRBD1 or TRBD2 (5 bases each). The V gene's germline CDR1 is LGHNA and CDR2 YSLEER. Trimming removed 6 bases at V and 2 bases at J, with 15 bases between. This CDR3 has 15 residues.

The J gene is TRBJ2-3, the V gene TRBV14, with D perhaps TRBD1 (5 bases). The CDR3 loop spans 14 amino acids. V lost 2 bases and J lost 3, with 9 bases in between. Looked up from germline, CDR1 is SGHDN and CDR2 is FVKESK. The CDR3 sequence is CASSQWGETDTQYF. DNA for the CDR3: TGTGCCAGCAGCCAATGGGGCGAGACAGATACGCAGTATTTT.

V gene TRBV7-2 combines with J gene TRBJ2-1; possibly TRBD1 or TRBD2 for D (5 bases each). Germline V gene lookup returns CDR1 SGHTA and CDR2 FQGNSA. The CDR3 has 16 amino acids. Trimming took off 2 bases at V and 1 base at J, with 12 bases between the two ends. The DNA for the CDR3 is TGTGCCAGCAGCTTAAAGTATGGGGGATCCTACAATGAGCAGTTCTTC. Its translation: CASSLKYGGSYNEQFF.

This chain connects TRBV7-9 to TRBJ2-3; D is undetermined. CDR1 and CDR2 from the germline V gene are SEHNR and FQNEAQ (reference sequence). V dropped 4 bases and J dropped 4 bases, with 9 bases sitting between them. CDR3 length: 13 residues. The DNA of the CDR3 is TGTGCCAGCAGCTCCCTCTATCCAGATACGCAGTATTTT. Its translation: CASSSLYPDTQYF. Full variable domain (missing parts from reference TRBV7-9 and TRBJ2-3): DTGVSQNPRHKITKRGQNVTFRCDPISEHNRLYWYRQTLGQGPEFLTYFQNEAQLEKSRLLSDRFSAERPKGSFSTLEIQRTEQGDSAMYLCASSSLYPDTQYFGPGTRLTVL.

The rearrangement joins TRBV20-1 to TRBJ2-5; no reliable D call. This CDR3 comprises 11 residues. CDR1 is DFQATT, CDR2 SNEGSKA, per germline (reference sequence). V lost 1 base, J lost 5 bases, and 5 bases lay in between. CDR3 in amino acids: CSARAKETQYF. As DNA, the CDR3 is TGCAGTGCTAGAGCAAAGGAGACCCAGTACTTC.

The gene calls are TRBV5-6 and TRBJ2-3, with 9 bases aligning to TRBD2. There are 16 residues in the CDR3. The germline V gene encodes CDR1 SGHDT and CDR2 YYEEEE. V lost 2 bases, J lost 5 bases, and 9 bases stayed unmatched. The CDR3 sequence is CASSLWREGPEDTQYF. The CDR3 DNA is TGTGCCAGCAGCTTATGGCGGGAGGGCCCGGAAGATACGCAGTATTTT.

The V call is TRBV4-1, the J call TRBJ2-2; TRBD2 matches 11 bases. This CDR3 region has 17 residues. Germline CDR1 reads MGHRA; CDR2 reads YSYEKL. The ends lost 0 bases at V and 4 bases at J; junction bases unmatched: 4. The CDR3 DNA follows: TGCGCCAGCAGCCAAGAGCTAGCGGGGGGTCTCACCGGGGAGCTGTTTTTT. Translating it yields CASSQELAGGLTGELFF.

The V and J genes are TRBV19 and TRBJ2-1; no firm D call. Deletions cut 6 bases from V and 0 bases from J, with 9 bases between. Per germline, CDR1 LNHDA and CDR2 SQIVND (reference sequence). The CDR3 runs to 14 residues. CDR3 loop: CASRVDFSYNEQFF. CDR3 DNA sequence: TGTGCCAGTAGAGTGGATTTCTCCTACAATGAGCAGTTCTTC.

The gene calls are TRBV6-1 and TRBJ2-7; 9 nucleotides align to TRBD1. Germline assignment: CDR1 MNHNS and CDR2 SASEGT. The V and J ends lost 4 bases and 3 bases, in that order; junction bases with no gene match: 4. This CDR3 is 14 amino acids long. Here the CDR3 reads CASSAGTGLYEQYF. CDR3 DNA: TGTGCCAGCAGTGCCGGGACAGGGCTCTACGAGCAGTACTTC.

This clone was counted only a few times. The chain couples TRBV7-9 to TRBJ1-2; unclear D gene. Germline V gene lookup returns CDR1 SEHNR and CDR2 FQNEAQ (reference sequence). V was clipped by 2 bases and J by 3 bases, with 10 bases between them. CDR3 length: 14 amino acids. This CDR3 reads CASSLQAVDYGYTF. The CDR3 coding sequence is TGTGCCAGCAGCTTACAGGCGGTGGACTATGGCTACACCTTC.

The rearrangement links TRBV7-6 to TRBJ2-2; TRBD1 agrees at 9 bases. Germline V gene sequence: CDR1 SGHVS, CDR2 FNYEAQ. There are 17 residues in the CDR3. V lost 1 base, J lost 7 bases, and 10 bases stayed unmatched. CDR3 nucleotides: TGTGCCAGCAGCTTAGAACTCGAGACAGGGGGAAGCGGGGAGCTGTTTTTT. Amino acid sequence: CASSLELETGGSGELFF.

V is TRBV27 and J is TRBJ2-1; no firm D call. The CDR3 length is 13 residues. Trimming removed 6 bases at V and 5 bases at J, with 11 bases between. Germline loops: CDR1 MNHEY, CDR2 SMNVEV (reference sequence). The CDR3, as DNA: TGTGCCAGCAGCCCTACAATGAACAATGAGCAGTTCTTC. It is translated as CASSPTMNNEQFF.